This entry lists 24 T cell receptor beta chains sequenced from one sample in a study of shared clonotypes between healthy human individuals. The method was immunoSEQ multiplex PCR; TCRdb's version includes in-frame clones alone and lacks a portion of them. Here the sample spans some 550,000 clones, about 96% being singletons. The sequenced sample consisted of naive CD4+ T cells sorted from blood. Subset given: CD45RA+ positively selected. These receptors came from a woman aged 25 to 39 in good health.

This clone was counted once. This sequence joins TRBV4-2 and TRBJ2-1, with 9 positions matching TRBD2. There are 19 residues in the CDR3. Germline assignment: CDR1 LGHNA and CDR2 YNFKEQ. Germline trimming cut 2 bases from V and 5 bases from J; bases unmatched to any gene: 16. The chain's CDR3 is CASSQSGYAAGGQNNEQFF. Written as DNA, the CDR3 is TGTGCCAGCAGCCAATCTGGATACGCAGCGGGAGGACAGAACAATGAGCAGTTCTTC.

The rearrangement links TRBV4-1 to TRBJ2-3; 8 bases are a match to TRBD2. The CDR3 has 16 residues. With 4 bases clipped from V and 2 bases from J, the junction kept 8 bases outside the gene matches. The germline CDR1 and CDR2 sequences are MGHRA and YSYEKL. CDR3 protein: CASSRDPSGLTDTQYF. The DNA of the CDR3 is TGCGCCAGCAGCCGAGACCCTAGCGGGCTCACAGATACGCAGTATTTT.

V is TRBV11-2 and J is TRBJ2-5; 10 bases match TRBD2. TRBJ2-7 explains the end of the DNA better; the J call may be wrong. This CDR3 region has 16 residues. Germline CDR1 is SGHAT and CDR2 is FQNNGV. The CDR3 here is CASSPIAGGLSYEQYF. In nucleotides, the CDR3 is TGTGCCAGCAGCCCCATAGCGGGAGGATTATCCTACGAGCAGTACTTC.

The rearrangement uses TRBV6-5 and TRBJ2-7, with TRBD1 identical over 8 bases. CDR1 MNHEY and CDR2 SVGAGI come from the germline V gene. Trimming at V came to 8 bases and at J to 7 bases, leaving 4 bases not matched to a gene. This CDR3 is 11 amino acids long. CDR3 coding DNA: TGTGCCAGCCGCAGGGGGCCGGAGCAGTACTTC. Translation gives CASRRGPEQYF.

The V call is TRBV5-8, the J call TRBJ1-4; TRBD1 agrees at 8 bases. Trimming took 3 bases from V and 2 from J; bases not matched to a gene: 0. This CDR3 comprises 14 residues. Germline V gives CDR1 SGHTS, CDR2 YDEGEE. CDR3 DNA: TGTGCCAGCAGCTGGGACAGGACTAATGAAAAACTGTTTTTT. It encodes CASSWDRTNEKLFF.

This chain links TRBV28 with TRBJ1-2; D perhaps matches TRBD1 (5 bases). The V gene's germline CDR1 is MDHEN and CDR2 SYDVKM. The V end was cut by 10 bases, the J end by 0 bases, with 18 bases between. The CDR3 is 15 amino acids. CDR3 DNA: TGTGCCACAACATCCTCCGGGGGACCTAACTATGGCTACACCTTC. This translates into CATTSSGGPNYGYTF.

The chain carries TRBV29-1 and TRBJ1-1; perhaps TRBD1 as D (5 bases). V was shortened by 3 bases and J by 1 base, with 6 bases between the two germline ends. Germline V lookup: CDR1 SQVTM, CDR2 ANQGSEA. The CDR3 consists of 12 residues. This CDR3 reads CSVDRENTEAFF. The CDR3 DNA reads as TGCAGCGTTGACAGGGAGAACACTGAAGCTTTCTTT. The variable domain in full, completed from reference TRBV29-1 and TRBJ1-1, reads SAVISQKPSRDICQRGTSLTIQCQVDSQVTMMFWYRQQPGQSLTLIATANQGSEATYESGFVIDKFPISRPNLTFSTLTVSNMSPEDSSIYLCSVDRENTEAFFGQGTRLTVV.

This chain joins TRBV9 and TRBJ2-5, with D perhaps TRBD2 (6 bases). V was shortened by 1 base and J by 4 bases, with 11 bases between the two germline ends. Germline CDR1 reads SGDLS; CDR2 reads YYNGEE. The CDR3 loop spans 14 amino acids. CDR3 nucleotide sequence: TGTGCCAGCAGCGTACAGGCGGGACTAGAGACCCAGTACTTC. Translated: CASSVQAGLETQYF.

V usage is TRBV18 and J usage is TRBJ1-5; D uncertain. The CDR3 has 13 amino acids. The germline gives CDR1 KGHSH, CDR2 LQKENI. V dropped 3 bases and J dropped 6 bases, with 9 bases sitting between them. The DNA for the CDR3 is TGTGCCAGCTCACCGGGCAGTCCTCAGCCCCAGCATTTT. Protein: CASSPGSPQPQHF. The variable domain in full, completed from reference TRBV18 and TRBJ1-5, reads NAGVMQNPRHLVRRRGQEARLRCSPMKGHSHVYWYRQLPEEGLKFMVYLQKENIIDESGMPKERFSAEFPKEGPSILRIQQVVRGDSAAYFCASSPGSPQPQHFGDGTRLSIL.

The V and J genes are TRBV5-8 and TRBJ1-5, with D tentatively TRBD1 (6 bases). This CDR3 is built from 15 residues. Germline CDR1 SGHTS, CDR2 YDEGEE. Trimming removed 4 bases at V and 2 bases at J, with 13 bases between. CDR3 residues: CASSKNRVGNQPQHF. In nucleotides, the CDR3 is TGTGCCAGCAGCAAGAACAGGGTTGGCAATCAGCCCCAGCATTTT.

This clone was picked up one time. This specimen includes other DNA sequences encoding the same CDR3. CDR3 sequence reads: CASRRTSGNYEQYF. The CDR3 DNA reads as TGTGCCAGTAGGAGGACTAGCGGAAACTACGAGCAGTACTTC. The J gene is TRBJ2-7, the V gene TRBV19; TRBD2 matches 10 bases. CDR3 length: 14 residues. V gave up 6 bases and J gave up 3 bases; unmatched junction bases: 5. Germline V lookup: CDR1 LNHDA, CDR2 SQIVND (reference sequence).

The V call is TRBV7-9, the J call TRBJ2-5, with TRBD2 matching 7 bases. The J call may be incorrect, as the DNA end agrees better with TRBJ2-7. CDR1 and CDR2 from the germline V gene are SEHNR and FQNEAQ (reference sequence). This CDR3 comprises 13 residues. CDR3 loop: CASSLGDYYEQYF. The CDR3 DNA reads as TGTGCCAGCAGCTTAGGGGACTATTACGAGCAGTACTTC.

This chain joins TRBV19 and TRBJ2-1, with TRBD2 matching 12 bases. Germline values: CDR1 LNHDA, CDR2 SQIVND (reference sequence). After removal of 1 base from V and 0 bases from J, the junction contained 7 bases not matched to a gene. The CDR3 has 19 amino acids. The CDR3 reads CASSIAPGLAGSSYNEQFF. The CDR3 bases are TGTGCCAGTAGTATAGCTCCGGGACTAGCGGGTAGCTCCTACAATGAGCAGTTCTTC.

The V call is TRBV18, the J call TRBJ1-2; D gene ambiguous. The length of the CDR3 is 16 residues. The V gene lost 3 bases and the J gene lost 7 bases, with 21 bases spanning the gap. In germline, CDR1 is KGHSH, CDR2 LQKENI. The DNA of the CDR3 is TGTGCCAGCTCACCCCAGGACGTAGACCATACGGGTGGCTACACCTTC. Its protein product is CASSPQDVDHTGGYTF.

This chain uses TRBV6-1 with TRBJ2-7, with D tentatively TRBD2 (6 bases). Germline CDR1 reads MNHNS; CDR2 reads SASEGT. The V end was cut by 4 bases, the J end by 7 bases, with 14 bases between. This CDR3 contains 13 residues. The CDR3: CASSGYGAGEQYF. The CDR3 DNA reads TGTGCCAGCAGTGGGTATGGGGCGGGGGAGCAGTACTTC.

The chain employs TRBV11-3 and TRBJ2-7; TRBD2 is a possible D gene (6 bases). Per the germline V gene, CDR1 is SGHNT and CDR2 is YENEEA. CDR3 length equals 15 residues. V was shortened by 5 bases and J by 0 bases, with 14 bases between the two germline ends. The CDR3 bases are TGTGCCAGCAGCGGAACTCGGGACTCCTCCTACGAGCAGTACTTC. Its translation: CASSGTRDSSYEQYF.

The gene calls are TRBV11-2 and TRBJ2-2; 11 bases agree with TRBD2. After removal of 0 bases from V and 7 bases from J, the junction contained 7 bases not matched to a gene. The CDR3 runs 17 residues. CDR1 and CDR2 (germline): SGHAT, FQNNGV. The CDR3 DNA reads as TGTGCCAGCAGCTTAGATCGGACTAGCGGGTACCGCGGGGAGCTGTTTTTT. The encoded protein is CASSLDRTSGYRGELFF.

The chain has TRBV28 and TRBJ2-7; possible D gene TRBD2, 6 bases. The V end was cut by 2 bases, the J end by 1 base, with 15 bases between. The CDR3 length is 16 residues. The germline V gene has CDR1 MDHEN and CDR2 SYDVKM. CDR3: CASSLGGGMLSYEQYF. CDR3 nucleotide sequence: TGTGCCAGCAGTTTAGGTGGGGGGATGTTGTCCTACGAGCAGTACTTC.

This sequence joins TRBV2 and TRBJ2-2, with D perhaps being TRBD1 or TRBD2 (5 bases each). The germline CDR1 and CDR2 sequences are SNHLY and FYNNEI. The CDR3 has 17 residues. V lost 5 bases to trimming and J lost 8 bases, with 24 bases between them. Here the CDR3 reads CASSHIFGDGVRGELFF. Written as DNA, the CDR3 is TGTGCCAGCAGTCACATCTTCGGGGACGGGGTACGTGGGGAGCTGTTTTTT.

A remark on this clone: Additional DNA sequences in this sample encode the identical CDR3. The CDR3 coding sequence is TGTGCCAGCCGATTAGCGGGAGCGACAGATACGCAGTATTTT. Translated: CASRLAGATDTQYF. J is TRBJ2-3 and V is TRBV28; 9 bases align to TRBD2. The J segment lost 3 bases and the V segment lost 8 bases, leaving 6 bases of the junction unmatched. There are 14 residues in the CDR3. Germline values: CDR1 MDHEN, CDR2 SYDVKM.

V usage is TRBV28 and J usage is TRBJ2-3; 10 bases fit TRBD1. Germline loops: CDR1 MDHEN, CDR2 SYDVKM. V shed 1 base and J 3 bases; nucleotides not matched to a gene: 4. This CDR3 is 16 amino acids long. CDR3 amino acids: CASSLLRGQGTDTQYF. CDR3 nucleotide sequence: TGTGCCAGCAGTTTATTACGGGGACAGGGGACAGATACGCAGTATTTT.

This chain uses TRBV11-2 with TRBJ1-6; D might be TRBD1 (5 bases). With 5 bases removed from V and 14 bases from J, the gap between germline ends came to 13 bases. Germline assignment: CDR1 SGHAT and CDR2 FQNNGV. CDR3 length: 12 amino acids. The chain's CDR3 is CASSRASGTLHF. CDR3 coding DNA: TGTGCCAGCAGCCGTGCTTCAGGGACCCTCCACTTT.

The CDR3 loop is CASWAPMNTEAFF. The CDR3 region has the DNA TGTGCCTCCTGGGCCCCCATGAACACTGAAGCTTTCTTT. V usage is TRBV28 and J usage is TRBJ1-1; D remains unclear. Per the germline V gene, CDR1 is MDHEN and CDR2 is SYDVKM. V lost 11 bases, J lost 0 bases, and 13 bases lay in between. This CDR3 comprises 13 residues. The full variable domain, in which reference TRBV28 and TRBJ1-1 provide the parts outside the CDR3, is DVKVTQSSRYLVKRTGEKVFLECVQDMDHENMFWYRQDPGLGLRLIYFSYDVKMKEKGDIPEGYSVSREKKERFSLILESASTNQTSMYLCASWAPMNTEAFFGQGTRLTVV.

This CDR3 is CASSTSARSYNEQFF. The CDR3 DNA reads as TGTGCCAGCAGCACTAGCGCCCGATCCTACAATGAGCAGTTCTTC. The V and J genes are TRBV6-1 and TRBJ2-1; 7 bases are a match to TRBD2. Germline CDR1 reads MNHNS; CDR2 reads SASEGT. This CDR3 contains 15 residues. Losses at the gene ends were 6 bases for V and 1 base for J; bases not matched to a gene: 6.